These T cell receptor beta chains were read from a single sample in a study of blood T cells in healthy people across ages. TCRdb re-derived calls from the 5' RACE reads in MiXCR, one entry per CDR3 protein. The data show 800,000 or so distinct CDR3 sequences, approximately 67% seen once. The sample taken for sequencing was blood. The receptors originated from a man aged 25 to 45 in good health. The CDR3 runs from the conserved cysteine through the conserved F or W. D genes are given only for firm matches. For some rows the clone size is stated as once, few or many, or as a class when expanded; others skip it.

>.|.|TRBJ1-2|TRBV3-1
TGTGCCAGCAGCCAACTAGGGGGGGGTTTTGACTATGGCTACACCTTC
CASSQLGGGFDYGYTF
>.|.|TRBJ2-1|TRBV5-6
TGTGCCAGCAGCTTGGGACACCTGGACAATGAGCAGTTCTTC
CASSLGHLDNEQFF
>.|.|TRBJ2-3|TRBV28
TGTGCCAGCAGCTCCCGGAGGAATGCAGATACGCAGTATTTT
CASSSRRNADTQYF
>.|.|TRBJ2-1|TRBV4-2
TGTGCCAGCAGCCAAGATCCGCCAGGGGACGATGAGCAGTTCTTC
CASSQDPPGDDEQFF
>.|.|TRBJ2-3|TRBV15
TGTGCCACCAGCAGAGATGGCAGGGTAGCCGATACGCAGTATTTT
CATSRDGRVADTQYF
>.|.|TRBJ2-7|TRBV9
TGTGCCAGCAGCGTAGACGTAGACAGTTCCTACGAGCAGTACTTC
CASSVDVDSSYEQYF
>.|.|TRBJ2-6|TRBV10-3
TGTGCCATCAGTGATGGGGGGTATGGGGCCAACGTCCTGACTTTC
CAISDGGYGANVLTF
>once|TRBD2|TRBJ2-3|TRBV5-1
TGCGCCAGCAGCTTAACTGGAAGCGGGGGGGCCACCGATACGCAGTATTTT
CASSLTGSGGATDTQYF
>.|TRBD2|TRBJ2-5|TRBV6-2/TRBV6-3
TGTGCCAGCAGCCGGACTAGCGGGGGGACTGGAGAGACCCAGTACTTC
CASSRTSGGTGETQYF
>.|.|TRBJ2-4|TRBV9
TGTGCCAGCAGCGTTGGGGGGCCCAACATTCAGTACTTC
CASSVGGPNIQYF
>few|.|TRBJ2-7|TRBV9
TGTGCCAGCAGCCCTGGAGGGAGATTCTACGAGCAGTACTTC
CASSPGGRFYEQYF
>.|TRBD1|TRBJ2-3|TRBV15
TGTGCCACCAGCAGAGGGCAGGGGGCCTCAGATACGCAGTATTTT
CATSRGQGASDTQYF
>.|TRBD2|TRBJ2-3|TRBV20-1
TGCAGTGCTAGTGCGCCTAGCGGGAGCCTGAGAGATACGCAGTATTTT
CSASAPSGSLRDTQYF
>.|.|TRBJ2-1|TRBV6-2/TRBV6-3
TGTGCCAGCAGTGCACCCCGACAGCTTTACAATGAGCAGTTCTTC
CASSAPRQLYNEQFF
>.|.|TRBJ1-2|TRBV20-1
TGCAGTGTAAACCGCCTCCTGAACTATGGCTACACCTTC
CSVNRLLNYGYTF
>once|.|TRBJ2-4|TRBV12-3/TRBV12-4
TGTGCCAGCAGTTTTCTCGCGGTCGTGGGCGCCAAAAACATTCAGTACTTC
CASSFLAVVGAKNIQYF
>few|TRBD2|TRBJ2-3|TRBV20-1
TGCAGTGCTTACCTGACTAGCGGTACGCAGTATTTT
CSAYLTSGTQYF